This paragraph reports one TCR beta chain. This clone was recorded a few times. The antigen this receptor binds is unknown. The read comes to an end 3 residues before the CDR3 does, leaving the germline J gene to fill in the end. For sequencing input, CVID and control samples contributed equivalent amounts of genomic DNA. For every sample, a 60 bp segment covering the rearranged TCRbeta CDR3 region was amplified and then sequenced. The immunoSEQ assay, a bias-corrected multiplex PCR combined with high-throughput sequencing, was used to amplify TCRbeta. The authors' analysis ran thus. Every unique nucleotide sequence was considered a clone and was annotated with V, D and J genes, copy number and frequency. Sequences were labeled productive if in frame, and non-productive if out of frame or containing stop codons. As previously described, clonality was calculated on the basis of Shannon's entropy. Mean CDR3 Kyte-Doolittle hydropathy was derived from the predicted amino acid sequences of productive clones. Using the R hclust function, scaled V gene usage was clustered hierarchically with Manhattan distance and complete linkage. Sharing of clones by CDR3 amino acid sequence was evaluated by resampling 12 repertoires per group over 100 rounds. The repertoires were screened for 60 to 85 published EBV-specific TCRbeta sequences and around 250 published CMV-specific TCRbeta sequences. Analysis left out two CVID samples that produced under 10,000 sequences, so 40 to 50 CVID repertoires remained. What TCRdb holds here is the immuneACCESS table cut down to in-frame rearrangements. Part of the clones is not present; checked against another copy, under half of the missing clones reflect an unresolved V gene, and the others are unexplained. V and J calls and clone size follow that table, whereas D and trimming were derived from the DNA. The table puts about 81,000 clones in this sample, none counted just once. The top ten hold around 0.82% of the sample.

This entry belongs to a study of T cell clonality in common variable immunodeficiency (dated by TCRdb to about 2015). Taken from the germline V gene, the CDR1 and CDR2 loops are MNHEY and SVGEGT. From cysteine to phenylalanine, the CDR3 is 15 amino acids long. The DNA shown is the part of the CDR3 that was read: 36 bases, in frame from base 1. The paper as a whole reports these results and caveats: Fewer TCRbeta clones were shared among CVID subjects than among healthy controls (p < 0.0001). Correlations between repertoire features and clinical complications were limited by patient heterogeneity within the CVID cohort. Even though DNA input was the same, control samples had an average of about 90,000 unique sequences each, compared with approximately 32,000 in CVID samples. TCRbeta clonality was higher in CVID subjects than in healthy controls (t-test p = 0.018), and the increase was most characteristic of about a third of subjects. According to the authors, figuring out what caused the increased clonality in CVID would require sequencing the repertoires of T cell subpopulations. Fewer deletions and N-nucleotide insertions were reportedly observed in CVID TCRbeta sequences, and highly modified clones with 13 or more V deletions were reportedly absent from CVID TCRbeta sequences.

Predominantly Caucasian heritage was noted among both the CVID patients and the healthy controls. From each donor, about 4.5 to 9 ml of heparinized peripheral whole blood was collected. Genomic DNA from adults with common variable immune deficiency (CVID) and from healthy adult controls was the source for sequencing TCRbeta CDR3 repertoires. The control group was made up of about 22 healthy adult volunteers (about ten male and 12 female) whose ages ranged from 23 to 66 years, with a mean age of nearly 35. Diluted blood was density-centrifuged over Hypaque 1077 or Ficoll-Paque to isolate peripheral blood mononuclear cells. Genomic DNA was obtained from unsorted mononuclear cells using either Qiagen column purification or a centrifugation-based method.

The clonotype was recovered from a person aged 18 to 75 in good health. The specimen was peripheral blood mononuclear cells. This receptor chain uses TRBV6-2 or TRBV6-3 and TRBJ1-2, with the D gene not clear enough to name. The CDR3 bases that were read are TGTGCCAGCAGACCACTAGTGACATCCTACAATGAC. The translation is CASRPLVTSYND. The entire CDR3 sequence reads CASRPLVTSYNDYTF.